These 8 T cell receptor beta chains were sequenced from one sample in a study of early T cells in non-severe SARS-CoV-2 infection. TCRdb used MiXCR to reprocess the 5' RACE reads, holding one entry per CDR3 protein. The sample lists about 70,000 distinct CDR3 sequences, around an eighth seen once, with 1.3% in the top ten. The sequenced material came from whole blood. These receptors all stem from an adult who was a healthcare worker with PCR-confirmed SARS-CoV-2 infection or an uninfected control (not recorded which).

At least ten counts were recorded for this clonotype. V is TRBV6-2 or TRBV6-3 and J is TRBJ1-1; D unclear. Germline V gene sequence: CDR1 MNHEY, CDR2 SVGEGT. Trimming left V 8 bases short and J 4 bases short, with 17 bases between. This CDR3 contains 14 residues. CDR3 nucleotide sequence: TGTGCCAGCCGGTTCCCAGAGGACTCCACTGAAGCTTTCTTT. Translated, it gives CASRFPEDSTEAFF.

The CDR3 is CASSKGVTNTEAFF. The CDR3 DNA reads TGTGCCAGCAGCAAGGGGGTGACGAACACTGAAGCTTTCTTT. This chain connects TRBV6-2 or TRBV6-3 to TRBJ1-1, with D perhaps matching TRBD1 (6 bases). This CDR3 has 14 amino acids. V dropped 6 bases and J dropped 1 base, with 12 bases sitting between them. CDR1 is MNHEY and CDR2 is SVGEGT in the germline V gene.

This clonotype was seen many times. The chain has TRBV29-1 and TRBJ1-2; D is possibly TRBD1 (6 bases). Trimming left V 3 bases short and J 4 bases short, with 12 bases between. In germline, CDR1 is SQVTM, CDR2 ANQGSEA. This CDR3 has 13 amino acids. CDR3 loop: CSVDEGEGYGYTF. The CDR3 coding sequence is TGCAGCGTTGATGAGGGGGAGGGCTATGGCTACACCTTC.

This clonotype has ten or more counts. The chain couples TRBV27 to TRBJ1-2; D may be TRBD1 (6 bases). Per germline, CDR1 MNHEY and CDR2 SMNVEV (reference sequence). Trimming cost V 4 bases and J 5 bases, with 11 bases left between them. This CDR3 has 13 amino acids. This chain's CDR3 is CASSYGGRYGYTF. In DNA, the CDR3 is TGTGCCAGCAGTTACGGGGGCAGATATGGCTACACCTTC.

This clonotype was detected ten times or more. J is TRBJ1-5 and V is TRBV29-1, with 7 bases lining up with TRBD1. Germline V gives CDR1 SQVTM, CDR2 ANQGSEA. Losses at the gene ends were 7 bases for V and 4 bases for J; bases not matched to a gene: 7. This CDR3 region has 13 residues. This CDR3 reads CSAGTDPNQPQHF. The CDR3 DNA reads TGCAGCGCCGGGACAGACCCTAATCAGCCCCAGCATTTT.

The sample holds one count of this clonotype. The V call is TRBV28, the J call TRBJ2-7, with D maybe TRBD1 (5 bases). Germline loops: CDR1 MDHEN, CDR2 SYDVKM. The ends were cut back, 4 bases at V and 11 bases at J, with 15 bases in the middle. The CDR3 loop spans 12 amino acids. This CDR3 is CASSSSRVDKYF. The CDR3 nucleotides are TGTGCCAGCAGTTCATCCAGGGTGGATAAGTACTTC.

This clonotype was counted many times. The V call is TRBV20-1, the J call TRBJ2-7; 12 bases are shared with TRBD2. The CDR3 runs to 13 residues. Germline CDR1 DFQATT, CDR2 SNEGSKA (reference sequence). CDR3 nucleotide sequence: TGCAGCGGCGAGACTAGCGGGGGAGCGGTGCAGTACTTC. It specifies CSGETSGGAVQYF.

The CDR3 sequence: CASSSPRGEGTSGPRGTQYF. The CDR3 coding sequence is TGTGCCAGCAGTTCCCCTCGTGGGGAGGGGACTAGCGGGCCCAGAGGGACCCAGTACTTC. The chain employs TRBV28 and TRBJ2-5, with 12 bases fitting TRBD2. Losses at the gene ends were 4 bases for V and 7 bases for J; bases not matched to a gene: 22. CDR3 length: 20 residues. The germline gives CDR1 MDHEN, CDR2 SYDVKM.